Shown below are 29 T cell receptor beta chains from a single sample sequenced in a study of regulatory T cells in long-lasting Graves disease. Construction of TCR beta libraries relied on iRepertoire HTBI primers and on Arm-PCR targeting CDR3 regions. TCRdb called the multiplex PCR reads again in MiXCR, with one record for every CDR3 protein. The sample records about 540,000 distinct CDR3 sequences, roughly 14% being singletons. Time point: newly diagnosed GD, antithyroid drugs for less than 3 months. Generation of the TCR library employed RNA extracted from PBMCs. These same data were also listed under a study on T cells in Graves' hyperthyroidism and ophthalmopathy.

The material was peripheral blood mononuclear cells (PBMCs), obtained at new diagnosis, from a patient treated with antithyroid drugs. The receptors come from a man aged 30 to 45 with Graves disease.

V usage is TRBV11-3 and J usage is TRBJ2-1; D is uncertain. This CDR3 spans 13 amino acids. Germline CDR1 reads SGHNT; CDR2 reads YENEEA. V was cut by 10 bases and J by 1 base, with 11 bases left in between. CDR3 bases: TGTGCCACCGACGGAAAGTCCTACAATGAGCAGTTCTTC. Amino acid sequence: CATDGKSYNEQFF.

DNA for the CDR3: TGTGCCAGCAGTGTGGGCAGGGATTTCTACGAGCAGTACTTC. This encodes CASSVGRDFYEQYF. The V call is TRBV6-1, the J call TRBJ2-7; tentative D call: TRBD1 (5 bases). V lost 4 bases and J 3 bases, leaving 13 bases between the germline ends. Per the germline V gene, CDR1 is MNHNS and CDR2 is SASEGT. There are 14 residues in the CDR3.

This clonotype was found many times. This chain connects TRBV28 to TRBJ2-3, with D tentatively TRBD2 (6 bases). The V and J ends lost 5 bases and 3 bases respectively, with 18 bases between them. Per the germline V gene, CDR1 is MDHEN and CDR2 is SYDVKM. CDR3 length: 16 amino acids. CDR3: CASSPAGGGVTDTQYF. The DNA of the CDR3 is TGTGCCAGCAGTCCCGCCGGGGGTGGGGTTACAGATACGCAGTATTTT. The full variable domain, with the rest looked up from reference TRBV28 and TRBJ2-3, is DVKVTQSSRYLVKRTGEKVFLECVQDMDHENMFWYRQDPGLGLRLIYFSYDVKMKEKGDIPEGYSVSREKKERFSLILESASTNQTSMYLCASSPAGGGVTDTQYFGPGTRLTVL.

This clonotype was found many times. V is TRBV2 and J is TRBJ1-6; D uncertain. CDR3 length: 11 amino acids. The germline V and J ends were trimmed by 6 bases and 12 bases, with 9 bases remaining between them. Germline CDR1 and CDR2: SNHLY and FYNNEI. The CDR3 here is CASSVILPLHF. The CDR3 DNA reads as TGTGCCAGCAGCGTAATCTTACCCCTCCACTTT.

The V gene is TRBV5-1, the J gene TRBJ2-3; 10 bases are a match to TRBD1. There are 15 residues in the CDR3. Germline values: CDR1 SGHRS, CDR2 YFSETQ. With 4 bases clipped from V and 4 bases from J, the junction kept 6 bases outside the gene matches. The CDR3: CASSLPDRGADTQYF. As DNA, the CDR3 is TGCGCCAGCAGCCTACCGGACAGGGGGGCAGATACGCAGTATTTT.

This clonotype has a count of ten or more. The CDR3 is CSAKPTTGGNEQFF. The CDR3 DNA is TGCAGTGCTAAGCCTACTACAGGGGGCAATGAGCAGTTCTTC. The gene calls are TRBV20-1 and TRBJ2-1; 8 bases fit TRBD1. This CDR3 is 14 amino acids long. With V trimmed by 4 bases and J by 6 bases, 8 bases remained unmatched. From germline, CDR1 is DFQATT and CDR2 SNEGSKA (reference sequence).

The table lists this clonotype with many counts. This sequence joins TRBV4-1 and TRBJ2-7; the D is unclear. The CDR3 spans 12 residues. V lost 0 bases and J lost 5, with 5 bases in between. CDR1 and CDR2 (germline): MGHRA, YSYEKL. CDR3 in amino acids: CASSQDPNEQYF. The CDR3, as DNA: TGCGCCAGCAGCCAAGATCCTAACGAGCAGTACTTC.

This clonotype was seen many times. This chain uses TRBV6-2 or TRBV6-3 with TRBJ2-3; D uncertain. Trimming took off 0 bases at V and 1 base at J, with 5 bases between the two ends. CDR3 length equals 14 residues. Germline loops: CDR1 MNHEY, CDR2 SVGEGT. CDR3 DNA: TGTGCCAGCAGTTACTCGACACGCACAGATACGCAGTATTTT. Encoded protein: CASSYSTRTDTQYF.

This clonotype showed up many times. CDR3 in DNA: TGTGCCACCAGTCGGCGGACCGGGGAGCTGTTTTTT. Translating it yields CATSRRTGELFF. The genes are TRBV24-1 and TRBJ2-2, with D uncertain. There are 12 residues in the CDR3. V lost 6 bases to trimming and J lost 5 bases, with 6 bases between them. Looked up from germline, CDR1 is KGHDR and CDR2 is SFDVKD.

V usage is TRBV7-2 and J usage is TRBJ2-5; D gene unclear. This CDR3 region has 18 residues. The germline CDR1 and CDR2 sequences are SGHTA and FQGNSA. Trimming removed 1 base from V and 2 bases from J, with 20 bases in between. For the CDR3, the DNA is TGTGCCAGCAGCTTAGGTTTGGGCACACCATCAGCGCAAGAGACCCAGTACTTC. Translation gives CASSLGLGTPSAQETQYF.

The rearrangement joins TRBV6-1 to TRBJ2-2; the match to TRBD2 covers 9 bases. Germline trimming cut 5 bases from V and 1 base from J; bases unmatched to any gene: 8. CDR1 is MNHNS, CDR2 SASEGT, per germline. This CDR3 is built from 17 residues. CDR3 DNA: TGTGCCAGCAGTCCGTTTGGGCGGGAGGGGAACACCGGGGAGCTGTTTTTT. It is translated as CASSPFGREGNTGELFF.

This clonotype was observed at least ten times. The chain combines TRBV5-1 with TRBJ2-7; no definite D call. The CDR3 extends over 13 amino acids. Germline lookup yields CDR1 SGHRS and CDR2 YFSETQ. The V end lost 1 base, the J end lost 6 bases, and 11 bases lay between the germline ends. DNA for the CDR3: TGCGCCAGCAGCTTGTGTTCCGGCCTCGAGCAGTACTTC. Encoded protein: CASSLCSGLEQYF.

This clonotype showed up many times. The V gene is TRBV12-3 or TRBV12-4, the J gene TRBJ2-5; D possibly matches TRBD1 or TRBD2 (7 bases each). The CDR3 is made up of 18 amino acids. V gave up 6 bases and J gave up 2 bases, with 25 bases separating them. The CDR3 is CASSRSPGGGTNQETQYF. CDR3 DNA sequence: TGTGCCAGCAGCCGTAGTCCAGGGGGGGGAACGAATCAAGAGACCCAGTACTTC.

This clonotype was seen repeatedly, ten times or more. J is TRBJ2-1 and V is TRBV19; 11 bases are shared with TRBD2. The J segment lost 4 bases and the V segment lost 6 bases, leaving 8 bases of the junction unmatched. CDR1 and CDR2 from the germline V gene are LNHDA and SQIVND (reference sequence). CDR3 length: 16 residues. The CDR3: CASSSPSGRTYNEQFF. In nucleotides, the CDR3 is TGTGCCAGTAGCTCACCTAGCGGGAGGACATACAATGAGCAGTTCTTC.

Turning to this clonotype: This may stem from a read error, because a much larger clone lies one nucleotide away. A read error is likely, as this CDR3 ends without the conserved phenylalanine or tryptophan. This chain links TRBV29-1 with TRBJ2-7, with D possibly TRBD2 on 6 matching bases. CDR1 and CDR2 (germline): SQVTM, ANQGSEA. The CDR3 is 11 residues long. V gave up 4 bases and J gave up 3 bases, with 7 bases separating them. Here the CDR3 DNA reads TGCAGCGTTGCTAGCGTCTACGAGCAGTACCTC. Translation: CSVASVYEQYL.

This clonotype was detected a few times. This chain joins TRBV19 and TRBJ2-2, with TRBD2 as a possible D gene (6 bases). The CDR3 spans 14 residues. V gave up 4 bases and J gave up 5 bases, with 11 bases separating them. In germline, CDR1 is LNHDA, CDR2 SQIVND (reference sequence). The CDR3 region has the DNA TGTGCCAGTAGTACTCAGGGAGGAACCGGGGAGCTGTTTTTT. This translates into CASSTQGGTGELFF.

In this sample, this clonotype turned up many times. The genes are TRBV6-5 and TRBJ1-4, with TRBD1 identical over 7 bases. This CDR3 contains 16 residues. CDR1 and CDR2 from the germline V gene are MNHEY and SVGAGI. Losses at the gene ends were 2 bases for V and 7 bases for J; bases not matched to a gene: 10. DNA of the CDR3: TGTGCCAGCAGTTACGGAACAGGGGAAAGGGGTGAAAAACTGTTTTTT. It encodes CASSYGTGERGEKLFF.

This clonotype was seen many times. V and J are TRBV24-1 and TRBJ2-1; TRBD1 agrees at 8 bases. J was trimmed by 8 bases and V by 0 bases; bases with no gene match: 20. This CDR3 region has 20 residues. Germline lookup yields CDR1 KGHDR and CDR2 SFDVKD. The DNA of the CDR3 is TGTGCCACCAGTGATTTGCACAGGGGGGCCAGGTTAGGAGGACTCGATGAGCAGTTCTTC. Its protein product is CATSDLHRGARLGGLDEQFF.

There are many counts of this clonotype. The chain combines TRBV6-1 with TRBJ2-5; D uncertain. CDR3 size: 12 residues. The germline V gene encodes CDR1 MNHNS and CDR2 SASEGT. Trimming left V 0 bases short and J 9 bases short, with 8 bases between. In DNA form, the CDR3 reads TGTGCCAGCAGTGAAGCGGAATGGCCCCAGTACTTC. It is translated as CASSEAEWPQYF.

The J gene is TRBJ2-1, the V gene TRBV5-1; D perhaps matches TRBD2 (6 bases). Germline V gene lookup returns CDR1 SGHRS and CDR2 YFSETQ. Trimming pared 4 bases from V and 6 bases from J, leaving 11 bases between. This CDR3 contains 13 residues. As DNA, the CDR3 is TGCGCCAGCAGCCTCGGGACTCTCAATGAGCAGTTCTTC. This codes for CASSLGTLNEQFF.

This rearrangement joins TRBV5-1 to TRBJ2-5; D perhaps matches TRBD1 (6 bases). Looked up from germline, CDR1 is SGHRS and CDR2 is YFSETQ. The V gene lost 0 bases and the J gene lost 5 bases, with 20 bases spanning the gap. The CDR3 covers 17 residues. For the CDR3, the DNA is TGCGCCAGCAGCTTGGCTTTTGGGCAGGGGACGGGGGAGACCCAGTACTTC. Protein product: CASSLAFGQGTGETQYF.

The chain uses TRBV19 and TRBJ2-7; 7 bases line up with TRBD1. This CDR3 region has 14 residues. V lost 6 bases to trimming and J lost 3 bases; unmatched junction nucleotides: 8. Per germline, CDR1 LNHDA and CDR2 SQIVND (reference sequence). The CDR3: CASRRGDSNYEQYF. CDR3 nucleotides: TGTGCCAGTAGGCGAGGGGACAGCAACTACGAGCAGTACTTC.

This clonotype has more than one count but fewer than ten. The CDR3 loop is CASSEKSRNSNQPQHF. CDR3 sequence (DNA): TGTGCCAGCAGCGAAAAGAGTCGCAATAGCAATCAGCCCCAGCATTTT. V gene TRBV6-1 combines with J gene TRBJ1-5, with D hard to call. This CDR3 has 16 amino acids. Germline V gene data show CDR1 as MNHNS and CDR2 as SASEGT. V was trimmed by 6 bases and J by 0 bases, leaving 15 bases between them.

This clonotype was seen many times. The chain is built from TRBV24-1 and TRBJ2-1, with D perhaps matching TRBD2 (5 bases). The germline gives CDR1 KGHDR, CDR2 SFDVKD. V gave up 4 bases and J gave up 0 bases, with 15 bases separating them. The CDR3 has 17 amino acids. The CDR3 sequence is CATSEASSRGSYNEQFF. The CDR3 nucleotides read TGTGCCACCAGTGAGGCTTCCAGTCGGGGCTCCTACAATGAGCAGTTCTTC.

This clonotype was counted only a few times. The chain has TRBV15 and TRBJ2-2, with D unresolved. This CDR3 is built from 17 residues. Germline lookup yields CDR1 LNHNV and CDR2 YYDKDF (reference sequence). V gave up 0 bases and J gave up 3 bases, with 14 bases separating them. CDR3 amino acids: CATSRDRGRVYTGELFF. In DNA, the CDR3 is TGTGCCACCAGCAGAGATCGCGGACGCGTGTACACCGGGGAGCTGTTTTTT.

This clonotype was detected many times. The rearrangement joins TRBV12-3 or TRBV12-4 to TRBJ2-5; D possibly corresponds to TRBD2 (5 bases). The CDR3 runs to 12 residues. V was cut by 6 bases and J by 9 bases, with 14 bases left in between. Here the CDR3 reads CASRAGSGAQYF. As DNA, the CDR3 is TGTGCCAGCAGGGCGGGCTCCGGGGCCCAGTACTTC.

This clonotype was counted a few times. The CDR3 region is CASRTPGLLYEQYF. CDR3 nucleotides: TGTGCCAGCAGGACCCCGGGACTACTCTACGAGCAGTACTTC. The rearrangement joins TRBV27 to TRBJ2-7; 7 bases agree with TRBD2. V shed 6 bases and J 3 bases; nucleotides not matched to a gene: 8. Germline V lookup: CDR1 MNHEY, CDR2 SMNVEV (reference sequence). The CDR3 covers 14 residues.

This clonotype was detected ten times or more. The chain combines TRBV5-1 with TRBJ2-3; TRBD2 matches 10 bases. Per the germline V gene, CDR1 is SGHRS and CDR2 is YFSETQ. Trimming removed 0 bases from V and 3 bases from J; junction bases left unmatched: 4. The CDR3 covers 16 residues. CDR3 nucleotides: TGCGCCAGCAGCTTGGTTCTAGCGGGAGCTACAGATACGCAGTATTTT. Amino acids: CASSLVLAGATDTQYF.

This clonotype occurred a few times. The genes are TRBV27 and TRBJ2-7; D perhaps matches TRBD2 (7 bases). The CDR3 contains 17 residues. Germline-derived CDR1 and CDR2 are MNHEY and SMNVEV (reference sequence). The ends were cut back, 5 bases at V and 2 bases at J, with 22 bases in the middle. The CDR3 DNA sequence: TGTGCCAGCAGTCTATGGGGCTCGGGCGGGGGCCCCTACGAGCAGTACTTC. Its protein product is CASSLWGSGGGPYEQYF.